This T cell receptor beta chain was obtained from a study of blood T cell repertoires in COVID-19. Assay: immunoSEQ multiplex PCR; the TCRdb copy retains only in-frame clones and omits some. The sample includes over 250,000 clones, approximately 85% seen only once; the top ten take approximately 10%. This CDR3 is 15 amino acids long. After removal of 3 bases from V and 7 bases from J, the junction contained 7 bases not matched to a gene. The germline V gene encodes CDR1 SGDLS and CDR2 YYNGEE. This receptor was taken from a woman in her 70s with acute or convalescent COVID-19. The sequenced sample was peripheral blood. The chain combines TRBV9 with TRBJ1-6; 7 positions match TRBD1. The CDR3 nucleotides are TGTGCCAGCAGCGCCGGAGGGACAGTGAATTCACCCCTCCACTTT. It encodes CASSAGGTVNSPLHF.